This T cell receptor beta chain came from a study of vaccination and CD4 T cells after COVID-19. Study-wide background: SARS-CoV-2 PCR on nasal swabs had been positive for the convalescent patients; under 10 were mild and one was severe.

The V and J ends lost 2 bases and 0 bases, in that order; junction bases with no gene match: 4. CDR3 length equals 18 residues. Germline V gene data show CDR1 as MNHEY and CDR2 as SVGAGI. Treatment in this sample: approximately 10-day PBMC culture with coronavirus spike peptide pools or control peptides (ViraFEST assay). Cultures used more than 1.5 million PBMCs per well, around 11 IU/ml IL-2 and about 9.9 ug/ml peptides. Cultured CD4+ T-cell DNA underwent Oncomine TCR Beta short-read sequencing. The source of extracted genomic DNA was cultured CD4+ T cells. Using its own MiXCR run on the PCR reads, TCRdb lists one record per CDR3 protein. The sample lists roughly 12,000 distinct CDR3 sequences, 30% to 40% occurring once. This clonotype was counted only a few times. As yet, its antigen is unknown.

This rearrangement joins TRBV6-5 to TRBJ2-1; 13 bases line up with TRBD2. The sequences come from CD4+ T cells from blood, cultured in vitro, collected after SARS-CoV-2 vaccination. The sequence was collected from a human donor who had recovered from COVID-19. CDR3 residues: CASSYPTSGRASYNEQFF. The CDR3 DNA follows: TGTGCCAGCAGTTACCCCACTAGCGGGAGGGCCTCCTACAATGAGCAGTTCTTC.